Following are 10 T cell receptor beta chains from one sample sequenced in a study of T cells in Graves' hyperthyroidism and ophthalmopathy. RNA transcripts gave rise to amplified TCR beta CDR3 regions. A first-round RT-PCR of the TCR CDR3 used the HTBI primer set. TCRdb re-called the multiplex PCR reads with MiXCR, one entry per CDR3 protein. This sample has 300,000 to 350,000 distinct CDR3 sequences, with 16% found just once. The sample taken for sequencing was blood. The origin of the receptors is a man aged 25-45 years with Graves' hyperthyroidism.

In its sample, this clonotype was seen many times. The chain carries TRBV30 and TRBJ1-4, with 8 bases matching TRBD1. This CDR3 spans 18 amino acids. Germline trimming cut 4 bases from V and 0 bases from J; bases unmatched to any gene: 13. Germline V gives CDR1 GTSNPN, CDR2 SVGIG (reference sequence). CDR3 amino acids: CAWTQGALAKATNEKLFF. CDR3 DNA sequence: TGTGCCTGGACCCAGGGGGCCTTAGCTAAAGCAACTAATGAAAAACTGTTTTTT.

This clonotype was counted only a few times. This chain connects TRBV29-1 to TRBJ2-1; 10 bases match TRBD2. The V gene end was trimmed by 7 bases and the J gene end by 6 bases; junction bases not matched to a gene: 9. The CDR3 sequence is 14 residues long. The germline CDR1 and CDR2 sequences are SQVTM and ANQGSEA. The CDR3 bases are TGCAGCGCCTCCGGGACTAGCGAAAGCAATGAGCAGTTCTTC. As protein: CSASGTSESNEQFF.

A remark on this clonotype: A clone one base away is much larger, so this may be a read error. This chain uses TRBV11-2 with TRBJ2-5; D call uncertain. The CDR3 runs to 13 residues. The germline V gene encodes CDR1 SGHAT and CDR2 FQNNGV. CDR3 in amino acids: CANSRPLQETQYF. CDR3 coding DNA: TGTGCCAACAGCCGACCCCTACAAGAGACCCAGTACTTC. Full variable domain (remainder filled in from reference TRBV11-2 and TRBJ2-5): EAGVAQSPRYKIIEKRQSVAFWCNPISGHATLYWYQQILGQGPKLLIQFQNNGVVDDSQLPKDRFSAERLKGVDSTLKIQPAKLEDSAVYLCANSRPLQETQYFGPGTRLLVL.

This clonotype turned up a few times. The genes are TRBV27 and TRBJ2-3; 12 bases align to TRBD2. This CDR3 is 15 amino acids long. CDR1 and CDR2 from the germline V gene are MNHEY and SMNVEV (reference sequence). J gave up 10 bases and V 0 bases, and 5 bases lay outside the gene matches. DNA of the CDR3: TGTGCCAGCAGTTTATCTCGACTAGCGGGAGTTCCGCAGTATTTT. Encoded protein: CASSLSRLAGVPQYF.

The chain combines TRBV12-3 or TRBV12-4 with TRBJ2-7; D perhaps matches TRBD1 (5 bases). The CDR3 length is 13 residues. The ends were cut back, 5 bases at V and 2 bases at J, with 10 bases in the middle. The CDR3 DNA follows: TGTGCCAGCAGTCAGACAGTTACCTACGAGCAGTACTTC. This gives the protein CASSQTVTYEQYF.

The gene calls are TRBV6-5 and TRBJ1-2, with unresolved D. Germline CDR1 MNHEY, CDR2 SVGAGI. This CDR3 has 14 amino acids. Between the trimmed V and J ends, which lost 0 bases and 4 bases, there was a span of 9 bases. The CDR3 region has the DNA TGTGCCAGCAGTTACTCTCTGGGGAGCTATGGCTACACCTTC. It codes for CASSYSLGSYGYTF.

The sample holds many counts of this clonotype. This chain connects TRBV20-1 to TRBJ1-1; D is unclear. The CDR3 spans 11 residues. Trimming cost V 3 bases and J 7 bases, with 9 bases left between them. Germline CDR1 reads DFQATT; CDR2 reads SNEGSKA (reference sequence). The CDR3 loop is CSASRSDEAFF. CDR3 bases: TGCAGTGCTAGTAGGTCAGATGAAGCTTTCTTT.

The chain carries TRBV7-9 and TRBJ2-5; either TRBD1 or TRBD2 may supply D (6 bases each). The germline V gene has CDR1 SEHNR and CDR2 FQNEAQ (reference sequence). V dropped 4 bases and J dropped 5 bases, with 14 bases sitting between them. This CDR3 has 14 amino acids. The CDR3 reads CASSSVGGRETQYF. As DNA, the CDR3 is TGTGCCAGCAGCTCCGTGGGGGGCCGGGAGACCCAGTACTTC.

This clonotype was detected once. V and J are TRBV5-1 and TRBJ2-7; 8 bases agree with TRBD1. The V and J ends lost 0 bases and 6 bases, in that order; junction bases with no gene match: 5. Germline V gene data show CDR1 as SGHRS and CDR2 as YFSETQ. CDR3 length: 14 residues. CDR3 sequence (DNA): TGCGCCAGCAGCTTGGTTCCCGGACAGGGCGAGCAGTACTTC. Protein product: CASSLVPGQGEQYF.

The CDR3 sequence: CASSLAGPGQPQHF. The CDR3, as DNA: TGTGCCAGCAGCTTGGCCGGCCCAGGACAGCCCCAGCATTTT. The chain recombines TRBV7-8 with TRBJ1-5; no clear D gene. This CDR3 region has 14 residues. Germline V lookup: CDR1 SGHVS, CDR2 FQNEAQ. Trimming stripped 3 bases from V and 7 bases from J, with 13 bases between.